These 20 T cell receptor beta chains came from one sample sequenced in a study of cytomegalovirus exposure and HLA in healthy donors. The PCR made use of 60 Vbeta and 13 Jbeta primers. Profiling relied on immunoSEQ multiplex PCR, and the TCRdb table lists in-frame clones only, not all of them. This listing includes 150,000 to 200,000 clones. The sample taken for sequencing was PBMCs. The origin of the receptors is a man aged 25 to 40 in good health and CMV-seronegative.

The DNA of the CDR3 is TGTGCCAGCAGCGTAACCGGTTTCCATGCAGATACGCAGTATTTT. It translates to CASSVTGFHADTQYF. The J gene is TRBJ2-3, the V gene TRBV9, with D uncertain. CDR1 is SGDLS and CDR2 is YYNGEE in the germline V gene. The CDR3 consists of 15 residues. V lost 1 base and J 4 bases, leaving 13 bases between the germline ends.

V and J are TRBV5-1 and TRBJ2-5, with 7 nucleotides matching TRBD1. J lost 5 bases, V lost 3 bases, and 10 bases had no gene match. The CDR3 totals 15 residues. Per germline, CDR1 SGHRS and CDR2 YFSETQ. CDR3 DNA: TGCGCCAGCAGCTGGAACAGGGGCACGGGGGAGACCCAGTACTTC. As protein: CASSWNRGTGETQYF.

The CDR3: CASSKGQRDRYGYTF. DNA for the CDR3: TGTGCCAGCAGCAAAGGACAGAGAGATCGGTACGGCTACACCTTC. The chain carries TRBV9 and TRBJ1-2; possible D gene TRBD1, 6 bases. V lost 4 bases, J lost 8 bases, and 21 bases lay in between. CDR3 length: 15 amino acids. Germline-derived CDR1 and CDR2 are SGDLS and YYNGEE.

This chain joins TRBV6-5 and TRBJ1-2; 8 nucleotides align to TRBD1. CDR1 and CDR2 (germline): MNHEY, SVGAGI. The V gene end was trimmed by 4 bases and the J gene end by 2 bases; junction bases not matched to a gene: 6. This CDR3 has 15 amino acids. CDR3 protein: CASSSATGANYGYTF. The CDR3, as DNA: TGTGCCAGCAGTTCCGCGACAGGGGCGAACTATGGCTACACCTTC.

This sequence joins TRBV7-6 and TRBJ2-3; D remains ambiguous. CDR3 length equals 16 residues. Trimming took off 5 bases at V and 2 bases at J, with 17 bases between the two ends. Germline CDR1 is SGHVS and CDR2 is FNYEAQ. CDR3 in amino acids: CASSPTLSTSTDTQYF. The CDR3 DNA reads as TGTGCCAGCAGCCCGACTCTTTCAACCTCCACAGATACGCAGTATTTT.

CDR3 amino acids: CASSPSLAKNIQYF. The CDR3 coding sequence is TGTGCCAGCAGCCCGTCACTAGCCAAAAACATTCAGTACTTC. This chain uses TRBV13 with TRBJ2-4; D remains ambiguous. The germline V gene has CDR1 PRHDT and CDR2 FYEKMQ (reference sequence). V gave up 5 bases and J gave up 0 bases, with 8 bases separating them. The CDR3 is made up of 14 amino acids.

The rearrangement joins TRBV4-2 to TRBJ1-4, with a weak D call TRBD1 (5 bases). From germline, CDR1 is LGHNA and CDR2 YNFKEQ. V lost 4 bases and J lost 8, with 29 bases in between. The CDR3 loop spans 19 amino acids. CDR3 region: CASSPAQNGEGQDDEKLFF. CDR3 sequence (DNA): TGTGCCAGCAGCCCTGCCCAAAATGGGGAGGGGCAGGATGACGAAAAACTGTTTTTT.

The V and J genes are TRBV6-5 and TRBJ1-4; TRBD1 matches 9 bases. CDR1 is MNHEY, CDR2 SVGAGI, per germline. Losses at the gene ends were 7 bases for V and 8 bases for J; bases not matched to a gene: 8. This CDR3 comprises 14 residues. The CDR3 sequence: CASTRDRVGEKLFF. The CDR3, as DNA: TGTGCCAGCACCCGGGACAGGGTAGGCGAAAAACTGTTTTTT.

The chain has TRBV4-1 and TRBJ1-2; D gene unclear. Trimming took 1 base from V and 3 from J, leaving 15 bases between them. CDR3 length equals 16 residues. Germline V lookup: CDR1 MGHRA, CDR2 YSYEKL. CDR3 protein: CASSQGYGEIDYGYTF. DNA of the CDR3: TGCGCCAGCAGCCAAGGTTACGGGGAGATTGACTATGGCTACACCTTC.

The chain uses TRBV10-3 and TRBJ2-7; a weak D match, TRBD2 (5 bases). Trimming took 0 bases from V and 2 from J, leaving 11 bases between them. The germline gives CDR1 ENHRY, CDR2 SYGVKD. This CDR3 contains 15 residues. The CDR3 DNA follows: TGTGCCATCAGTGAGTCCGGAGGCCCGGCCTACGAGCAGTACTTC. Translating it yields CAISESGGPAYEQYF.

The chain combines TRBV7-3 with TRBJ2-5; TRBD2 is a possible D gene (6 bases). Trimming took 2 bases from V and 2 from J, leaving 24 bases between them. Germline values: CDR1 SGHTA, CDR2 FQGTGA. The CDR3 runs to 19 residues. CDR3 DNA: TGTGCCAGCAGCTTAGCCGGAATCGGGTGGGGAGCGGGTCAAGAGACCCAGTACTTC. This gives the protein CASSLAGIGWGAGQETQYF.

This sequence joins TRBV28 and TRBJ2-2; 11 bases agree with TRBD2. CDR1 and CDR2 from the germline V gene are MDHEN and SYDVKM. The V gene end was trimmed by 2 bases and the J gene end by 4 bases; junction bases not matched to a gene: 0. The CDR3 extends over 15 amino acids. DNA of the CDR3: TGTGCCAGCAGTTTAGGGACTAGCGGCACCGGGGAGCTGTTTTTT. Its translation: CASSLGTSGTGELFF. Drawing the rest from reference TRBV28 and TRBJ2-2, the complete variable domain is DVKVTQSSRYLVKRTGEKVFLECVQDMDHENMFWYRQDPGLGLRLIYFSYDVKMKEKGDIPEGYSVSREKKERFSLILESASTNQTSMYLCASSLGTSGTGELFFGEGSRLTVL.

The V call is TRBV10-1, the J call TRBJ2-7, with 7 bases lining up with TRBD1. Germline assignment: CDR1 WNHNN and CDR2 SYGVQD (reference sequence). This CDR3 has 14 amino acids. The V and J ends lost 5 bases and 9 bases, in that order; junction bases with no gene match: 13. CDR3 sequence reads: CASSSDRTYLGQYF. The CDR3, as DNA: TGCGCCAGCAGTTCGGACAGGACCTACCTCGGGCAGTACTTC.

This chain joins TRBV14 and TRBJ1-2, with TRBD1 matching 9 bases. Looked up from germline, CDR1 is SGHDN and CDR2 is FVKESK. Trimming at V came to 0 bases and at J to 4 bases, leaving 6 bases not matched to a gene. The CDR3 loop spans 16 amino acids. The DNA for the CDR3 is TGTGCCAGCAGCCAAGAAGGTGGACAGGGGAGCTATGGCTACACCTTC. It translates to CASSQEGGQGSYGYTF.

J is TRBJ2-5 and V is TRBV19; 8 bases match TRBD1. In germline, CDR1 is LNHDA, CDR2 SQIVND (reference sequence). This CDR3 has 14 residues. Unmatched junction bases numbered 7, after V lost 5 bases and J lost 5 bases. CDR3 bases: TGTGCCAGTAGTCAGGGGGCGTCTGGGGAGACCCAGTACTTC. Translating gives CASSQGASGETQYF. Supplemented by reference TRBV19 and TRBJ2-5, the full variable domain reads DGGITQSPKYLFRKEGQNVTLSCEQNLNHDAMYWYRQDPGQGLRLIYYSQIVNDFQKGDIAEGYSVSREKKESFPLTVTSAQKNPTAFYLCASSQGASGETQYFGPGTRLLVL.

The CDR3: CASSPTTGPEQYF. In DNA form, the CDR3 reads TGTGCCAGCTCCCCTACTACAGGGCCCGAGCAGTACTTC. V is TRBV18 and J is TRBJ2-7; D might be TRBD1 (6 bases). V was trimmed by 6 bases and J by 6 bases, leaving 15 bases between them. The CDR3 totals 13 residues. Looked up from germline, CDR1 is KGHSH and CDR2 is LQKENI.

The chain uses TRBV19 and TRBJ2-5, with a tentative D call TRBD1 (6 bases). The J call may be faulty, since TRBJ2-7 better matches the DNA end. The CDR3 is made up of 12 amino acids. CDR1 LNHDA and CDR2 SQIVND come from the germline V gene (reference sequence). In DNA, the CDR3 is TGTGCCAGTAGCGTACAGGGCTACGAGCAGTACTTC. This gives the protein CASSVQGYEQYF.

Here the CDR3 reads CASVGSLEGEQYF. The DNA for the CDR3 is TGTGCCAGCGTCGGGTCTCTGGAGGGCGAGCAGTACTTC. The chain is built from TRBV18 and TRBJ2-7; TRBD2 might be the D (6 bases). The V and J ends lost 8 bases and 6 bases respectively, with 17 bases between them. The CDR3 has 13 amino acids. Germline CDR1 is KGHSH and CDR2 is LQKENI.

The chain uses TRBV7-2 and TRBJ2-7, with D uncertain. CDR1 is SGHTA, CDR2 FQGNSA, per germline. This CDR3 comprises 13 residues. V lost 5 bases and J 1 base, leaving 9 bases between the germline ends. The CDR3 loop reads CASSLPDSYEQYF. CDR3 coding DNA: TGTGCCAGCAGCCTCCCAGATTCCTACGAGCAGTACTTC. Full variable domain (outside the CDR3, taken from reference TRBV7-2 and TRBJ2-7): GAGVSQSPSNKVTEKGKDVELRCDPISGHTALYWYRQSLGQGLEFLIYFQGNSAPDKSGLPSDRFSAERTGGSVSTLTIQRTQQEDSAVYLCASSLPDSYEQYFGPGTRLTVT.

The chain has TRBV27 and TRBJ2-1; 8 bases match TRBD2. The CDR3 is made up of 19 amino acids. CDR1 MNHEY and CDR2 SMNVEV come from the germline V gene (reference sequence). Trimming removed 5 bases from V and 6 bases from J; junction bases left unmatched: 21. The CDR3 reads CASSRLLTLAGPGGNEQFF. The CDR3 DNA sequence: TGTGCCAGCAGTCGCCTTTTGACCTTAGCGGGGCCTGGCGGCAATGAGCAGTTCTTC.